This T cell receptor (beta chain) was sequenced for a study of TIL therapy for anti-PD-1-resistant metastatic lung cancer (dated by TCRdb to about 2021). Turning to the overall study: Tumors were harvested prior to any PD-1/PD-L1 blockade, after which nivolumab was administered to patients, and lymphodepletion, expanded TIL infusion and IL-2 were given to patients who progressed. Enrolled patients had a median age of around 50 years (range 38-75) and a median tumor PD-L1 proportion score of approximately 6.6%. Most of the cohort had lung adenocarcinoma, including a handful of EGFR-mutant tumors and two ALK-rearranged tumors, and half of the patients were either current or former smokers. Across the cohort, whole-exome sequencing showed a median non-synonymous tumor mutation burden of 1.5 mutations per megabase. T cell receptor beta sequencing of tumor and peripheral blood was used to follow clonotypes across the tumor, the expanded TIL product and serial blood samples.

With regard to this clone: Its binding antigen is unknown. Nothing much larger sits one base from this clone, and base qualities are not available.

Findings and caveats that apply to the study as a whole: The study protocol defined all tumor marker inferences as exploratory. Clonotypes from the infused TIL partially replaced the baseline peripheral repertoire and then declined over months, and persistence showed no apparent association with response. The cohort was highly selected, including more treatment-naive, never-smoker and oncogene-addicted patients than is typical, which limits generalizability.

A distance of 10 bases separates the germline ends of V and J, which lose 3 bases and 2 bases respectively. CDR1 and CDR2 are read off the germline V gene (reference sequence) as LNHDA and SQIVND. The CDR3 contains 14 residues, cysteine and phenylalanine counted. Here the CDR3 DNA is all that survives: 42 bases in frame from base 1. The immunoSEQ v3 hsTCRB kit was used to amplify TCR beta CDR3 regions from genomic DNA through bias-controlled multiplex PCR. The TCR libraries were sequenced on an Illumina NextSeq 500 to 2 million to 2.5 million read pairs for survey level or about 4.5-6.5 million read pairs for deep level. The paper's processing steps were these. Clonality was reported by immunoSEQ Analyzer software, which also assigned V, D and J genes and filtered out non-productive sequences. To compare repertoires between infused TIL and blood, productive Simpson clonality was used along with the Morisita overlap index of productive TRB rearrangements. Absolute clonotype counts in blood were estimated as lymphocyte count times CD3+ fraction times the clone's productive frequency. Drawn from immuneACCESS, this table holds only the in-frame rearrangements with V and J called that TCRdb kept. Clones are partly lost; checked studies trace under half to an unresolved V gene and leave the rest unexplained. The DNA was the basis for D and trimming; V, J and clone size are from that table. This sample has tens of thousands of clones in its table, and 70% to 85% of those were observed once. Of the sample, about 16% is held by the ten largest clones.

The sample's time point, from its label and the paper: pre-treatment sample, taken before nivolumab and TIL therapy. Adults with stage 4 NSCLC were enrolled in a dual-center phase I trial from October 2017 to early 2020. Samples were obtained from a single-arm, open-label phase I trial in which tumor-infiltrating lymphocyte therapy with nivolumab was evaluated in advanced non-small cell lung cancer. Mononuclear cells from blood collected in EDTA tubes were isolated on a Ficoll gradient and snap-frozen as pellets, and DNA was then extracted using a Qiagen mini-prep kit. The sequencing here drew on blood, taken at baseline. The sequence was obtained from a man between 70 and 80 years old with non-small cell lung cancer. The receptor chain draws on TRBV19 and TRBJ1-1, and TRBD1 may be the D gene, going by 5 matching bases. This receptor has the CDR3 CASSIAGENTEAFF. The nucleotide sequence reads TGTGCCAGTAGTATCGCGGGGGAAAACACTGAAGCTTTCTTT.